This passage covers 31 T cell receptor beta chains from one sample sequenced in a study of blood T cells in healthy people across ages. Then a second PCR, running roughly 6 to 11 cycles, was carried out with a sample-barcoded 5' primer and a J-beta primer mix. TCRdb redid the calling of the 5' RACE reads with MiXCR, one entry per CDR3 protein. The sample lists hundreds of thousands of distinct CDR3 sequences, approximately 44% occurring once. Material for sequencing was blood. These TCRs come from a man aged 60 to 75 in good health.

This chain joins TRBV10-3 and TRBJ1-6; D is unresolved. The V and J ends lost 3 bases and 8 bases respectively, with 17 bases between them. Germline lookup yields CDR1 ENHRY and CDR2 SYGVKD. The length of the CDR3 is 16 residues. The CDR3 reads CAISDPDLWVDSPLHF. The DNA of the CDR3 is TGTGCCATCAGTGATCCCGACCTCTGGGTTGATTCACCCCTCCACTTT.

J is TRBJ2-4 and V is TRBV28; a weak D match, TRBD2 (5 bases). Trimming shortened V by 11 bases and J by 13 bases, and 15 bases separated the two germline ends. This CDR3 has 10 residues. The germline CDR1 and CDR2 sequences are MDHEN and SYDVKM. CDR3 DNA: TGTGCCTGGGGTTTGGGAGAGCAGTACTTC. Protein: CAWGLGEQYF.

The chain recombines TRBV20-1 with TRBJ2-7; 10 positions match TRBD2. Per germline, CDR1 DFQATT and CDR2 SNEGSKA (reference sequence). Losses at the gene ends were 0 bases for V and 0 bases for J; bases not matched to a gene: 8. The CDR3 consists of 17 residues. As DNA, the CDR3 is TGCAGTGCTAGAGAATTAGCGGGGGGTTCCCGCTCCTACGAGCAGTACTTC. Residues: CSARELAGGSRSYEQYF.

A few counts support this clonotype. At one end, the junction sequence differs from germline, possibly due to a read error. The rearrangement joins TRBV10-3 to TRBJ1-6; D is uncertain. The germline CDR1 and CDR2 sequences are ENHRY and SYGVKD. The CDR3 is 15 residues long. The CDR3 region is CAISVGRPDNSPLHF. The CDR3 DNA reads TGTGCCATTAGTGTTGGTAGGCCCGATAATTCACCCCTCCACTTT.

This clonotype came up a few times. The chain is built from TRBV9 and TRBJ2-7, with D perhaps matching TRBD2 (6 bases). Germline assignment: CDR1 SGDLS and CDR2 YYNGEE. The CDR3 runs to 15 residues. V was cut by 0 bases and J by 0 bases, with 10 bases left in between. The CDR3 DNA sequence: TGTGCCAGCAGCGTAGAGGCCGGGGGCTCCTACGAGCAGTACTTC. Amino acids: CASSVEAGGSYEQYF.

This chain links TRBV4-1 with TRBJ2-7; 10 nucleotides match TRBD1. The CDR3 covers 15 residues. Germline V CDR1 and CDR2: MGHRA, YSYEKL. J gave up 4 bases and V 1 base, and 4 bases lay outside the gene matches. The DNA of the CDR3 is TGCGCCAGCAGCCAAGGACAGGGGGCGGGATACGAGCAGTACTTC. It is translated as CASSQGQGAGYEQYF.

In this sample, this clonotype turned up a few times. The chain couples TRBV5-4 to TRBJ1-2; possible D gene TRBD1, 6 bases. CDR1 and CDR2 (germline): SGHNT, YYREEE (reference sequence). V was clipped by 4 bases and J by 0 bases, with 10 bases between them. The CDR3 covers 14 residues. Here the CDR3 DNA reads TGTGCCAGCAGCGGGACAATTGCTAACTATGGCTACACCTTC. Its translation: CASSGTIANYGYTF.

The table lists this clonotype with a few counts. The chain combines TRBV5-5 with TRBJ1-2; no definite D call. This CDR3 is 13 amino acids long. The V gene's germline CDR1 is SGHKS and CDR2 YYEKEE (reference sequence). V shed 0 bases and J shed 6 bases, with 9 bases lying between them. The CDR3 nucleotides read TGTGCCAGCAGCTTGGATATTGGGGATGGCTACACCTTC. It translates to CASSLDIGDGYTF.

The chain joins TRBV24-1 to TRBJ2-1; TRBD1 agrees at 8 bases. CDR3 length: 13 residues. The trim removed 3 bases at V and 12 bases at J, leaving 6 bases unmatched. CDR1 is KGHDR and CDR2 is SFDVKD in the germline V gene. The CDR3 DNA reads TGTGCCACCAGTGATCAGGACAGGGTAGTGCAGTTCTTC. This codes for CATSDQDRVVQFF.

The chain recombines TRBV18 with TRBJ2-7, with 7 bases fitting TRBD1. This CDR3 spans 14 amino acids. In germline, CDR1 is KGHSH, CDR2 LQKENI. After removal of 3 bases from V and 2 bases from J, the junction contained 4 bases not matched to a gene. The CDR3 region is CASSPKGQPYEQYF. The CDR3 DNA follows: TGTGCCAGCTCACCGAAGGGACAGCCCTACGAGCAGTACTTC. The entire variable domain, with the rest obtained from reference TRBV18 and TRBJ2-7, is as follows: NAGVMQNPRHLVRRRGQEARLRCSPMKGHSHVYWYRQLPEEGLKFMVYLQKENIIDESGMPKERFSAEFPKEGPSILRIQQVVRGDSAAYFCASSPKGQPYEQYFGPGTRLTVT.

This clonotype was picked up many times. A much larger clone lies a single base off, so this may be a read error. The V gene is TRBV2, the J gene TRBJ2-5; D perhaps matches TRBD2 (7 bases). Looked up from germline, CDR1 is SNHLY and CDR2 is FYNNEI. CDR3 length: 16 amino acids. Trimming took off 2 bases at V and 11 bases at J, with 24 bases between the two ends. CDR3 DNA: TGTGCCAGCAGTGAAAAGGGGGGGGCTGGTTACAATGAGCAGTACTTC. Protein: CASSEKGGAGYNEQYF.

This clonotype was counted a few times. The CDR3 spells CASSRDFLAGYNEQFF. The CDR3 DNA follows: TGTGCCAGCAGTCGCGATTTCCTAGCGGGTTACAATGAGCAGTTCTTC. This chain joins TRBV2 and TRBJ2-1; 8 bases map to TRBD2. The J segment lost 4 bases and the V segment lost 5 bases, leaving 10 bases of the junction unmatched. CDR3 length: 16 residues. Germline V gene sequence: CDR1 SNHLY, CDR2 FYNNEI.

This clonotype was counted between two and nine times. Germline and junction disagree at one end, which may indicate a read error. The chain combines TRBV10-3 with TRBJ2-1; D perhaps matches TRBD2 (7 bases). Germline CDR1 ENHRY, CDR2 SYGVKD. The length of the CDR3 is 15 residues. Written as DNA, the CDR3 is TGTGTCATCAGTGAGTCACGGGGGGCCGAGGGGGAGCAGTTCTTC. This encodes CVISESRGAEGEQFF.

This clonotype showed up just a few times. The gene calls are TRBV20-1 and TRBJ1-2; D gene unclear. The germline V gene has CDR1 DFQATT and CDR2 SNEGSKA (reference sequence). Trimming pared 6 bases from V and 5 bases from J, leaving 13 bases between. This CDR3 contains 12 residues. This chain's CDR3 is CSARGQQYGYTF. The DNA for the CDR3 is TGCAGTGCCCGAGGGCAGCAGTATGGCTACACCTTC.

This clonotype was picked up a small number of times. This chain connects TRBV9 to TRBJ1-4; 12 nucleotides agree with TRBD1. The CDR3 consists of 15 residues. Germline CDR1 reads SGDLS; CDR2 reads YYNGEE. The V segment lost 3 bases and the J segment 8 bases; nucleotides outside the gene matches: 5. CDR3 protein: CASSGTGTGGEKLFF. Here the CDR3 DNA reads TGTGCCAGCAGCGGTACCGGGACAGGGGGCGAAAAACTGTTTTTT.

In regard to this clonotype: With a much larger clone just one base away, this may be a read error. The chain links TRBV4-1 to TRBJ2-4; D unclear. V was trimmed by 4 bases and J by 13 bases, leaving 20 bases between them. Germline V gene lookup returns CDR1 MGHRA and CDR2 YSYEKL. The CDR3 extends over 14 amino acids. CDR3 in amino acids: CASSLSATSHKQYF. In DNA form, the CDR3 reads TGCGCCAGCAGCCTCAGCGCTACCTCCCACAAGCAGTACTTC.

J is TRBJ2-7 and V is TRBV20-1; D is possibly TRBD1 or TRBD2 (6 bases each). Germline-derived CDR1 and CDR2 are DFQATT and SNEGSKA (reference sequence). Trimming left V 6 bases short and J 4 bases short, with 28 bases between. The CDR3 consists of 17 residues. This chain's CDR3 is CSAPLLLGQSAGYEQYF. The CDR3 nucleotides read TGCAGTGCCCCGCTCCTACTTGGACAGTCGGCGGGGTACGAGCAGTACTTC.

The V gene is TRBV20-1, the J gene TRBJ2-7; D gene uncertain. The V end lost 1 base, the J end lost 2 bases, and 12 bases lay between the germline ends. The CDR3 sequence is 14 residues long. Looked up from germline, CDR1 is DFQATT and CDR2 is SNEGSKA (reference sequence). The CDR3 sequence is CSARGQEPPYEQYF. CDR3 bases: TGCAGTGCTAGAGGTCAGGAACCACCCTACGAGCAGTACTTC.

This clonotype has more than one count but fewer than ten. The chain carries TRBV6-2 or TRBV6-3 and TRBJ2-1, with 10 bases matching TRBD2. Per the germline V gene, CDR1 is MNHEY and CDR2 is SVGEGT. V lost 6 bases and J lost 7; bases outside the gene matches: 6. This CDR3 has 14 amino acids. CDR3 protein: CASRRAGGFNEQFF. The CDR3 coding sequence is TGTGCCAGCAGGAGAGCGGGGGGGTTTAATGAGCAGTTCTTC.

The chain uses TRBV6-5 and TRBJ2-7; D possibly corresponds to TRBD2 (6 bases). This CDR3 has 15 amino acids. CDR1 MNHEY and CDR2 SVGAGI come from the germline V gene. V shed 7 bases and J shed 3 bases, with 19 bases lying between them. The CDR3 sequence: CASNSGAGPNYEQYF. Written as DNA, the CDR3 is TGTGCCAGCAACTCGGGCGCGGGGCCCAACTACGAGCAGTACTTC.

This sequence joins TRBV5-5 and TRBJ1-5; 9 bases match TRBD1. This CDR3 has 17 residues. Trimming cost V 2 bases and J 1 base; bases outside gene matches: 7. The germline CDR1 and CDR2 sequences are SGHKS and YYEKEE (reference sequence). The CDR3 here is CASSLSPTGGSNQPQHF. CDR3 in DNA: TGTGCCAGCAGCTTATCCCCGACAGGGGGAAGCAATCAGCCCCAGCATTTT.

V is TRBV29-1 and J is TRBJ2-3; D might be TRBD1 or TRBD2, each matching 6 bases. Between the trimmed V and J ends, which lost 7 bases and 0 bases, there was a span of 14 bases. The CDR3 loop spans 14 amino acids. The V gene's germline CDR1 is SQVTM and CDR2 ANQGSEA. In DNA form, the CDR3 reads TGCAGCGGAGGGGGTAGCGGTAGCACAGATACGCAGTATTTT. Translated, it gives CSGGGSGSTDTQYF.

Comments on this clonotype: At one end, the junction sequence differs from germline, possibly due to a read error. V is TRBV9 and J is TRBJ2-1; 10 positions match TRBD2. Per germline, CDR1 SGDLS and CDR2 YYNGEE. The CDR3 is 16 residues long. The CDR3 coding sequence is TGTGCCAGCAGCGTAGTGGTAGCGGGGGGCTACAAGGAGCAGTTCTTC. It specifies CASSVVVAGGYKEQFF. The full variable domain, completed using reference TRBV9 and TRBJ2-1, is DSGVTQTPKHLITATGQRVTLRCSPRSGDLSVYWYQQSLDQGLQFLIQYYNGEERAKGNILERFSAQQFPDLHSELNLSSLELGDSALYFCASSVVVAGGYKEQFFGPGTRLTVL.

This clonotype turned up a few times. This chain links TRBV18 with TRBJ2-5, with 9 bases identical to TRBD1. The CDR3 length is 15 residues. Losses at the gene ends were 2 bases for V and 1 base for J; bases not matched to a gene: 2. Per the germline V gene, CDR1 is KGHSH and CDR2 is LQKENI. CDR3 nucleotide sequence: TGTGCCAGCTCACCAGGGACAGGGATCCAAGAGACCCAGTACTTC. It codes for CASSPGTGIQETQYF.

The rearrangement joins TRBV7-3 to TRBJ2-1; TRBD1 might be the D (5 bases). CDR1 is SGHTA, CDR2 FQGTGA, per germline. V lost 4 bases and J lost 8, with 24 bases in between. This CDR3 is 17 amino acids long. The CDR3 region is CASSSGRSVNKGDEQFF. The CDR3, as DNA: TGTGCCAGCAGCTCCGGCCGGAGCGTAAACAAAGGGGATGAGCAGTTCTTC.

This clonotype was recorded at least ten times. The V and J genes are TRBV3-1 and TRBJ2-3; possibly TRBD2 for D (6 bases). The CDR3 loop spans 18 amino acids. Germline CDR1 is LGHDT and CDR2 is YNNKEL (reference sequence). V lost 1 base to trimming and J lost 2 bases, with 19 bases between them. The CDR3 coding sequence is TGTGCCAGCAGCCAAGCGGGGGTCTGGGCGGTATCCACAGATACGCAGTATTTT. As protein: CASSQAGVWAVSTDTQYF.

This rearrangement joins TRBV12-3 or TRBV12-4 to TRBJ2-4; possibly TRBD1 for D (6 bases). The J call is in doubt because the DNA end fits TRBJ2-7 better. The CDR3 covers 15 residues. The CDR3 is CASSLASGVTREQYF. The CDR3 DNA follows: TGTGCCAGCAGTTTAGCGTCAGGGGTAACGCGCGAGCAGTACTTC.

This clonotype appeared a single time. One end of the junction fails to match germline, which may point to a read error. The chain links TRBV5-6 to TRBJ1-6; 8 positions agree with TRBD1. The CDR3 length is 14 residues. The germline CDR1 and CDR2 sequences are SGHDT and YYEEEE. The CDR3 region has the DNA TGTGCCAGCAGCCGACAGGGGAATAATCCACCCCTCCACTTT. It is translated as CASSRQGNNPPLHF.

This chain joins TRBV20-1 and TRBJ2-5, with D possibly matching TRBD2 (5 bases). V gave up 1 base and J gave up 4 bases, with 13 bases separating them. CDR3 size: 14 residues. Germline assignment: CDR1 DFQATT and CDR2 SNEGSKA (reference sequence). The CDR3 sequence is CSARASGWGETQYF. CDR3 DNA: TGCAGTGCTAGAGCCAGCGGTTGGGGAGAGACCCAGTACTTC.

This clonotype occurred a few times. The V and J genes are TRBV6-6 and TRBJ1-1; a possible D gene is TRBD1 (6 bases). Trimming removed 6 bases from V and 5 bases from J, with 16 bases in between. This CDR3 is 14 amino acids long. From germline, CDR1 is MNHNY and CDR2 SVGAGI (reference sequence). CDR3 nucleotide sequence: TGTGCCAGCAGGACCGGGACACCTGGTACTGAAGCTTTCTTT. Its translation is CASRTGTPGTEAFF.

V and J are TRBV6-5 and TRBJ2-1, with D possibly TRBD1 on 5 matching bases. Trimming removed 5 bases from V and 0 bases from J, with 14 bases in between. This CDR3 is 16 amino acids long. Germline values: CDR1 MNHEY, CDR2 SVGAGI. DNA for the CDR3: TGTGCCAGCAGTCCCTCGACAGCCAGCTCCTACAATGAGCAGTTCTTC. Residues: CASSPSTASSYNEQFF.